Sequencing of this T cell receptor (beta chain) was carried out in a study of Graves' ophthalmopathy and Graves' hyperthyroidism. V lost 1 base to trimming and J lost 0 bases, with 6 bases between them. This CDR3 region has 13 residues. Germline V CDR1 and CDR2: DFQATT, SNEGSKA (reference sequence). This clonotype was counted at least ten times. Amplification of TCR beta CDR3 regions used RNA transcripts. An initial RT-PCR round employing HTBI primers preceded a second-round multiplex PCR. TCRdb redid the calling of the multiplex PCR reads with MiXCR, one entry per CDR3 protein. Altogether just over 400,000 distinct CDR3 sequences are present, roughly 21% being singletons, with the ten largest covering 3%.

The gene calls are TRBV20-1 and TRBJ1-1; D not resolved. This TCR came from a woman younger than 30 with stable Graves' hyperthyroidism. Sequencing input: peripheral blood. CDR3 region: CSARGTLNTEAFF. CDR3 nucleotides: TGCAGTGCTAGAGGGACGCTGAACACTGAAGCTTTCTTT.